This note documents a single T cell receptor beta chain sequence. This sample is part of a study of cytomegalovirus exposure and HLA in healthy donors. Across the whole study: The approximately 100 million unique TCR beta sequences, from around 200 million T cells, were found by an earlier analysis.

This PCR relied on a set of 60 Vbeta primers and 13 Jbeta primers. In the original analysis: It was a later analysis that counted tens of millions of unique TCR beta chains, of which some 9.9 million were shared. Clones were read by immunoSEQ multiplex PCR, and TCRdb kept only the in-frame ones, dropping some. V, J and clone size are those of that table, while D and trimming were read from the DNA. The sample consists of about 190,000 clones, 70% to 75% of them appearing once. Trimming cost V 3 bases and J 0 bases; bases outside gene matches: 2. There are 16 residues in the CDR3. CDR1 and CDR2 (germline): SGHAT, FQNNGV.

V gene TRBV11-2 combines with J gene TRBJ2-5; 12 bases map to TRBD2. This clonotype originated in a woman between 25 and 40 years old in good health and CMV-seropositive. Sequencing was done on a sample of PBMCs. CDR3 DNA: TGTGCCAGCAGCTTGGGACTAGCGGGTCACCAAGAGACCCAGTACTTC. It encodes CASSLGLAGHQETQYF.